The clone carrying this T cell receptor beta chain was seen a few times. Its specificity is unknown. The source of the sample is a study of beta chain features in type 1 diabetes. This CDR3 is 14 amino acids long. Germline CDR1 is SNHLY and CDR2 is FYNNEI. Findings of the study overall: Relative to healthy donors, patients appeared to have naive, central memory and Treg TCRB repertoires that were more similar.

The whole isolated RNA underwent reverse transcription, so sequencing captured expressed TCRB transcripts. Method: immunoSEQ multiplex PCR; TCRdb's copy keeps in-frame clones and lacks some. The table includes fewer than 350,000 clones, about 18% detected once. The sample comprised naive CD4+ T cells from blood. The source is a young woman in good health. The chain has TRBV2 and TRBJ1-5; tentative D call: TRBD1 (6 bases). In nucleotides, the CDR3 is TGTGCAACGGCAGGGGCAAATAGCAATCAGCCCCAGCATTTT. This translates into CATAGANSNQPQHF.